The source of this T cell receptor beta chain is a study of control samples from healthy donors and cancer patients. V gave up 1 base and J gave up 1 base, with 4 bases separating them. The germline V gene has CDR1 SEHNR and CDR2 FQNEAQ (reference sequence). This CDR3 is 14 amino acids long. On this clone itself: The sample holds other DNA sequences that translate to the same CDR3.

The data were produced by immunoSEQ multiplex PCR, yet TCRdb's version contains in-frame clones alone and is incomplete. The sample lists roughly 74,000 clones, 85% to 95% seen once, with around 4.9% in the top ten. Sequencing was performed on blood. The chain employs TRBV7-9 and TRBJ2-2; D gene unclear. This TCR was sampled from a woman between 18 and 29 years old in good health. CDR3 nucleotides: TGTGCCAGCAGCTTAGGAGGGAACACCGGGGAGCTGTTTTTT. This gives the protein CASSLGGNTGELFF. The whole variable domain, remainder taken from reference TRBV7-9 and TRBJ2-2, is DTGVSQNPRHKITKRGQNVTFRCDPISEHNRLYWYRQTLGQGPEFLTYFQNEAQLEKSRLLSDRFSAERPKGSFSTLEIQRTEQGDSAMYLCASSLGGNTGELFFGEGSRLTVL.